The entry below describes one T cell receptor (beta chain). This cohort consisted of healthy bone marrow donors. This CDR3 contains 15 residues. Per the germline V gene, CDR1 is SGHNT and CDR2 is YYREEE (reference sequence). Deletions cut 0 bases from V and 1 base from J, with 10 bases between. PCR involved 60 Vbeta and 13 Jbeta primers. Sequenced by immunoSEQ multiplex PCR; TCRdb stores in-frame clones only, minus some. The specimen's table records approximately 110,000 clones. The data were obtained in a study of cytomegalovirus exposure and HLA in healthy donors. The chain links TRBV5-4 to TRBJ1-1; D gene unclear. Source material: PBMCs. The sequence was collected from a man between 18 and 29 years old in good health and CMV-seronegative. The CDR3 DNA reads as TGTGCCAGCAGCTTGGCGGAGGTGGGGAACACTGAAGCTTTCTTT. Its protein is CASSLAEVGNTEAFF.